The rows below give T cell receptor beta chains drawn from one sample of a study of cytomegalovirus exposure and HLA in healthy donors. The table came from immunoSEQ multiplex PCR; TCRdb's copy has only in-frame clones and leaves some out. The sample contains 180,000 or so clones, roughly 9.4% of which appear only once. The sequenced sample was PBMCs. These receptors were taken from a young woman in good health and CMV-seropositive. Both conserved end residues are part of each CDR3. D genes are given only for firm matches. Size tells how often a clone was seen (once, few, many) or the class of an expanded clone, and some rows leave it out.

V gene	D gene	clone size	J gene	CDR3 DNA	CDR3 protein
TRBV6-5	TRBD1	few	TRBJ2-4	TGTGCCAGCAGTTACGGGGACAGAAACATTCAGTACTTC	CASSYGDRNIQYF
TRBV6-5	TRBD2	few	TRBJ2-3	TGTGCCAGCCACACTAGCGCAGATACGCAGTATTTT	CASHTSADTQYF
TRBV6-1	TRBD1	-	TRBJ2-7	TGTGCCAGCAGTGACGGGACAGGGAGTCTTGGGCAGTACTTC	CASSDGTGSLGQYF
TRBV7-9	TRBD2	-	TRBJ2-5	TGTGCCAGCAGCTTATACGGGGCTAGCGGTGCGGAGACCCAGTACTTC	CASSLYGASGAETQYF
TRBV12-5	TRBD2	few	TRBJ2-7	TGTGCTAGTGGTTTATGGCTAGCGGGGACGGGGGTGCAGTACTTC	CASGLWLAGTGVQYF
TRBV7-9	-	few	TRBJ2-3	TGTGCCAGCAGCTTAGGGCTGACTAGCACAGATACGCAGTATTTT	CASSLGLTSTDTQYF
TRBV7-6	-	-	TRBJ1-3	TGTGCCAGCAGCCAAAACAGGGACACCATATATTTT	CASSQNRDTIYF
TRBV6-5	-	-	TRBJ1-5	TGTGCCAGCAGCTCCGGGGGTCCTCAGCCCCAGCATTTT	CASSSGGPQPQHF
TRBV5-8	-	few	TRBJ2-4	TGTGCCAGCAGCCCGAGGGTACTCGCCTTAGCCAAAAACATTCAGTACTTC	CASSPRVLALAKNIQYF
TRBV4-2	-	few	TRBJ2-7	TGTGCCAGCAGCCAAGGGCATGGCAGCGGGTTCTACGAGCAGTACTTC	CASSQGHGSGFYEQYF
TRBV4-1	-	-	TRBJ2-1	TGCGCCAGCAGCCAAGACAGGCCCAAAGATGAGCAGTTCTTC	CASSQDRPKDEQFF
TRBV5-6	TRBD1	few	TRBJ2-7	TGTGCCAGCAGCCTACCACAGGGGCCATCCTACGAGCAGTACTTC	CASSLPQGPSYEQYF
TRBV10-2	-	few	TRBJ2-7	TGCGCCAGCAGTAACCAGGGCTTCTCCTACGAGCAGTACTTC	CASSNQGFSYEQYF
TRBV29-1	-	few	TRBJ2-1	TGCAGCCCCTCTAGGGCGGGTTACAATGAGCAGTTCTTC	CSPSRAGYNEQFF
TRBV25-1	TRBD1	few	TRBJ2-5	TGTGCCAGCAGTCCGGACAGGGGGCGCTTAGAGACCCAGTACTTC	CASSPDRGRLETQYF
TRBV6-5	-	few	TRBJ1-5	TGTGCCAGCAGCCGTATGGGGGGGCCCCAGCATTTT	CASSRMGGPQHF
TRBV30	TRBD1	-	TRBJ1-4	TGTGCCTGGAGTCAAGGGACAGGGGGTAAACTGTTTTTT	CAWSQGTGGKLFF
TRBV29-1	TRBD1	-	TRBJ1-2	TGCAGCGTGGGACAGGCCCTTGAGGGCTACACCTTC	CSVGQALEGYTF
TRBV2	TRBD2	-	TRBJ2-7	TGTGCCAGCAGTGGACTAGCGGGGTCAGCCTACGAGCAGTACTTC	CASSGLAGSAYEQYF
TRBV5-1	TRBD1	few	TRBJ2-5	TGCGCCAGCAGTCCCGGGACAGGGGAGAGAGGGACCCAGTACTTC	CASSPGTGERGTQYF
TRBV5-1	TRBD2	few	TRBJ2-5	TGCGCCAGCAGCTTACTAGCGGGAGAGGAGACCCAGTACTTC	CASSLLAGEETQYF
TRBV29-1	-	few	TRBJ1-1	TGCAGCGTTAGGGACACTCGGGGCACTGAAGCTTTCTTT	CSVRDTRGTEAFF
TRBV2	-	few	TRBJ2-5	TGTGCCAGCAGTTACAATCCAGAGACCCAGTACTTC	CASSYNPETQYF
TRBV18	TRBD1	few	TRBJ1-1	TGTGCCAGCTCACCACAGGGACAGGTGAACACTGAAGCTTTCTTT	CASSPQGQVNTEAFF
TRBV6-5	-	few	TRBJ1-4	TGTGCCAGCAGCCGGCGGGGGGGTGGGGAAAAACTGTTTTTT	CASSRRGGGEKLFF
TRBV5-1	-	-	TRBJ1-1	TGCGCCAGCAGCTCGCCTAGGGGGAAGGAGATTCTCGGTGAAGCTTTCTTT	CASSSPRGKEILGEAFF
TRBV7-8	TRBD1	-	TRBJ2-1	TGTGCCAGCAGTTCCCACCGGGACAGGGGAGGAGAGGATGAGCAGTTCTTC	CASSSHRDRGGEDEQFF
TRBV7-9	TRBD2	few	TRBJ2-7	TGTGCCAGCAGCCGTGATCTTGGACTAGCGGGAAACTACGAGCAGTACTTC	CASSRDLGLAGNYEQYF
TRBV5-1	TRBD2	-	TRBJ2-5	TGCGCCAGCAGCAGACTAGCGGGAGTTGGGCAGACCCAGTACTTC	CASSRLAGVGQTQYF
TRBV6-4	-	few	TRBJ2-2	TGTGCCAGCAGTCGTCACACCGGGGAGCTGTTTTTT	CASSRHTGELFF
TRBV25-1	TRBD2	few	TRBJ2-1	TGTGCCAGCGGGCAGACTAGCGGGAGGGCGCGATACAATGAGCAGTTCTTC	CASGQTSGRARYNEQFF
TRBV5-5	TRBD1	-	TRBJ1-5	TGTGCCAGCAGCTATAACCCTTCACGGGACAGGGTCGTCCAGCATTTT	CASSYNPSRDRVVQHF
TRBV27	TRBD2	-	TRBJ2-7	TGTGCCAGCAGTTCTATCAGCGGGACTAGCTCCTACGAGCAGTACTTC	CASSSISGTSSYEQYF
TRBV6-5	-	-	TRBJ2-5	TGTGCCAGCAGCCGAGGACTCGGATCAGGGGCCCAGTACTTC	CASSRGLGSGAQYF
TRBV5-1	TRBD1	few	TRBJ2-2	TGCGCCAGCAGCTCCCGACAGGGAAGCACCGGGGAGCTGTTTTTT	CASSSRQGSTGELFF
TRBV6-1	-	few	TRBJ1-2	TGTGCCAGCAGCCCTCGACAGTCCTATGGCTACACCTTC	CASSPRQSYGYTF
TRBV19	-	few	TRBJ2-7	TGTGCCAGTAGTATAGGCGGGGCCAACTACGAGCAGTACTTC	CASSIGGANYEQYF